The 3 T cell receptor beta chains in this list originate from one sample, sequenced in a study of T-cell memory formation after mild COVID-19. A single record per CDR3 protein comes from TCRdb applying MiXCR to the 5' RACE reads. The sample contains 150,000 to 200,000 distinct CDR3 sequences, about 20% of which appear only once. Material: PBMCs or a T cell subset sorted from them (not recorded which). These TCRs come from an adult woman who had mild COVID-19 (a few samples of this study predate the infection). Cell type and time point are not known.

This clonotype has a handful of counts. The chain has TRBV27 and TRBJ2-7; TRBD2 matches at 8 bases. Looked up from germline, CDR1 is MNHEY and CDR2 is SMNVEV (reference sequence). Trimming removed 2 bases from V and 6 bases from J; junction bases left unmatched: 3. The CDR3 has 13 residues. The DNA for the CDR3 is TGTGCCAGCAGTTTAGGACTAGCAGGCGAGCAGTACTTC. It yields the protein CASSLGLAGEQYF.

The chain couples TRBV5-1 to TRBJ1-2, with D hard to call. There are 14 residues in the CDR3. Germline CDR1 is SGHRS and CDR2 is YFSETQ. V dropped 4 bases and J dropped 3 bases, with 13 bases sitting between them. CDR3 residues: CASSPDLKDYGYTF. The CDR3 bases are TGCGCCAGCAGCCCAGATCTTAAGGACTATGGCTACACCTTC.

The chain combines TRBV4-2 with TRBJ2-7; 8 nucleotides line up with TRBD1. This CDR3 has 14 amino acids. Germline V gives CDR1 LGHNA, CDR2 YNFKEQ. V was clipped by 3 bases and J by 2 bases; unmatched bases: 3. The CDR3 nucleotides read TGTGCCAGCAGCCACACGGGACAGGCCTACGAGCAGTACTTC. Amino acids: CASSHTGQAYEQYF.